This T cell receptor beta chain was identified during a study of yellow fever vaccine responses in identical twins. Findings and caveats of the study: Twins' vaccine T cell response reportedly seemed partly convergent, partly personalized.

MiXCR was run by TCRdb on the RT-PCR reads, yielding one entry per CDR3 protein. The data show around 6,600 distinct CDR3 sequences, with around 84% seen just once and approximately 1.2% held by the top ten. A word on this clonotype: As yet, its antigen is unknown.

Germline lookup yields CDR1 SQVTM and CDR2 ANQGSEA. The V gene lost 7 bases and the J gene lost 4 bases, with 16 bases spanning the gap. The CDR3 extends over 13 amino acids. Sequenced here: T cells from blood (PBMCs), unsorted or a sorted subset (not recorded which), sampled before or after yellow fever vaccination (not recorded which). This chain links TRBV29-1 with TRBJ1-1; D might be TRBD1 (5 bases). The source is a woman between 18 and 30 years old who received the yellow fever vaccine. CDR3 amino acids: CSAVPGGITEAFF. CDR3 nucleotides: TGCAGCGCCGTGCCCGGGGGGATCACTGAAGCTTTCTTT. Filled out from reference TRBV29-1 and TRBJ1-1, the complete variable domain reads SAVISQKPSRDICQRGTSLTIQCQVDSQVTMMFWYRQQPGQSLTLIATANQGSEATYESGFVIDKFPISRPNLTFSTLTVSNMSPEDSSIYLCSAVPGGITEAFFGQGTRLTVV.